Below, 7 T cell receptor beta chains from the same sample are listed, as sequenced in a study of control samples from healthy donors and cancer patients. This table comes from immunoSEQ multiplex PCR, and its TCRdb copy is limited to in-frame clones, with some not included. Here the sample spans some 150,000 clones, approximately 91% being singletons. The sequenced sample consisted of blood. The receptors shown here come from a man aged 30 to 45 in good health.

This clone was seen once. The CDR3 is CASSVESGSLSEAFF. The CDR3 region has the DNA TGTGCCAGCAGCGTAGAGTCAGGGAGTTTGTCTGAAGCTTTCTTT. This chain connects TRBV9 to TRBJ1-1, with D perhaps matching TRBD1 (5 bases). The CDR3 is 15 residues long. V lost 0 bases to trimming and J lost 6 bases, with 15 bases between them. CDR1 is SGDLS and CDR2 is YYNGEE in the germline V gene.

The V and J genes are TRBV6-5 and TRBJ1-5; 9 bases fit TRBD1. The germline gives CDR1 MNHEY, CDR2 SVGAGI. The CDR3 length is 14 residues. Trimming cost V 6 bases and J 4 bases; bases outside gene matches: 4. The DNA of the CDR3 is TGTGCCAGCAGGGGGACAGGGACGAATCAGCCCCAGCATTTT. It encodes CASRGTGTNQPQHF.

A remark on this clone: Compared with germline, one end of the junction differs, possibly owing to a read error. The chain is built from TRBV9 and TRBJ2-3; 8 nucleotides match TRBD1. The CDR3 sequence is 16 residues long. Per germline, CDR1 SGDLS and CDR2 YYNGEE. The CDR3 sequence: CASSRPDRGSTDTQYF. CDR3 DNA: TGTGCCAGCAGCCGTCCTGACAGGGGCAGCACGGATACGCAGTATTTT.

The chain couples TRBV6-5 to TRBJ1-2; maybe TRBD1 (5 bases). The CDR3 totals 13 residues. V shed 6 bases and J shed 0 bases, with 8 bases lying between them. Germline-derived CDR1 and CDR2 are MNHEY and SVGAGI. The CDR3 DNA is TGTGCCAGCAGGTCGACAGCTAACTATGGCTACACCTTC. It codes for CASRSTANYGYTF.

CDR3 sequence reads: CASSLALAGGLTDTQYF. CDR3 DNA sequence: TGTGCCAGCAGCTTAGCTCTAGCGGGGGGGCTCACAGATACGCAGTATTTT. J is TRBJ2-3 and V is TRBV11-2; the match to TRBD2 covers 12 bases. Germline V lookup: CDR1 SGHAT, CDR2 FQNNGV. The CDR3 is 17 amino acids. The ends lost 1 base at V and 2 bases at J; junction bases unmatched: 4.

The rearrangement uses TRBV5-6 and TRBJ1-6, with 9 bases lining up with TRBD1. The V and J ends lost 2 bases and 8 bases, in that order; junction bases with no gene match: 5. The germline V gene encodes CDR1 SGHDT and CDR2 YYEEEE. The CDR3 runs 15 residues. The CDR3 DNA follows: TGTGCCAGCAGCTTAAGGACAGGGGTTGATTCACCCCTCCACTTT. Translated: CASSLRTGVDSPLHF.

V and J are TRBV30 and TRBJ1-2; TRBD1 matches at 9 bases. CDR3 length equals 13 residues. J gave up 7 bases and V 7 bases, and 10 bases lay outside the gene matches. Germline V CDR1 and CDR2: GTSNPN, SVGIG (reference sequence). As DNA, the CDR3 is TGTGCCTATAACCGGGACAGGGCGGCTGGCTACACCTTC. This codes for CAYNRDRAAGYTF. Full variable domain (outside the CDR3, taken from reference TRBV30 and TRBJ1-2): SQTIHQWPATLVQPVGSPLSLECTVEGTSNPNLYWYRQAAGRGLQLLFYSVGIGQISSEVPQNLSASRPQDRQFILSSKKLLLSDSGFYLCAYNRDRAAGYTFGSGTRLTVV.